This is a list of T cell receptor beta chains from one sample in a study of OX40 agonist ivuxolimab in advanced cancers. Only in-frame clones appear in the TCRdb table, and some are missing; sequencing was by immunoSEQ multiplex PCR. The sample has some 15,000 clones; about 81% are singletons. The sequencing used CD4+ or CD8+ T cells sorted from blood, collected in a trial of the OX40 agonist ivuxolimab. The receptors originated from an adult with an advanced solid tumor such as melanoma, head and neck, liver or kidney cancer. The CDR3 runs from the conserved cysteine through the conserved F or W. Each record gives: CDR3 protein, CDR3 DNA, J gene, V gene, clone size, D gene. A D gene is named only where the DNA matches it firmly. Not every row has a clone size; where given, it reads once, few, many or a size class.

CDR3: CASSAGQGLANEKLFF; DNA: TGTGCCAGCAGCGCGGGACAGGGTTTGGCTAATGAAAAACTGTTTTTT; J: TRBJ1-4; V: TRBV4-1; size: few; D: TRBD1
CDR3: CASSFSRTSGNTGELFF; DNA: TGTGCCAGCAGTTTCAGTAGGACTAGCGGTAACACCGGGGAGCTGTTTTTT; J: TRBJ2-2; V: TRBV9; size: .; D: TRBD2
CDR3: CASSESTSGLTF; DNA: TGTGCCAGCAGTGAATCTACCAGCGGACTGACCTTC; J: TRBJ1-2; V: TRBV2; size: .; D: .
CDR3: CASSLAQVAGVLLAWNEQFF; DNA: TGTGCCAGCAGCTTAGCGCAGGTAGCGGGGGTCCTCCTAGCGTGGAATGAGCAGTTCTTC; J: TRBJ2-1; V: TRBV7-2; size: .; D: TRBD2
CDR3: CASSIPGENIEAFF; DNA: TGTGCCAGCAGCATCCCCGGGGAGAATATAGAAGCTTTCTTT; J: TRBJ1-1; V: TRBV13; size: .; D: .
CDR3: CASRRTDQPQHF; DNA: TGTGCCAGCAGAAGAACAGATCAGCCCCAGCATTTT; J: TRBJ1-5; V: TRBV27; size: .; D: .
CDR3: CASALGVQPQHF; DNA: TGTGCCAGCGCCCTCGGGGTTCAGCCCCAGCATTTT; J: TRBJ1-5; V: TRBV7-7; size: medium-sized; D: .
CDR3: CASSVDSGTASYNEQFF; DNA: TGTGCCAGCAGCGTGGATTCCGGGACAGCCTCCTACAATGAGCAGTTCTTC; J: TRBJ2-1; V: TRBV9; size: .; D: TRBD1
CDR3: CASSSPRDRDSYEQYF; DNA: TGTGCCAGCAGTTCGCCCCGGGACAGGGACTCCTACGAGCAGTACTTC; J: TRBJ2-7; V: TRBV25-1; size: .; D: TRBD1
CDR3: CASSLMAGASYNEQFF; DNA: TGTGCCAGCAGCTTAATGGCGGGAGCCTCCTACAATGAGCAGTTCTTC; J: TRBJ2-1; V: TRBV7-3; size: .; D: TRBD2
CDR3: CASSVDGGTPRGLFF; DNA: TGTGCCAGCAGCGTAGATGGGGGGACGCCTCGAGGGCTGTTTTTT; J: TRBJ2-2; V: TRBV9; size: .; D: .
CDR3: CASSVEGAGGDTQYF; DNA: TGTGCCAGCAGCGTAGAGGGAGCCGGTGGTGATACGCAGTATTTT; J: TRBJ2-3; V: TRBV9; size: .; D: .
CDR3: CASSFDRGLAQYF; DNA: TGTGCCAGCAGTTTTGACAGGGGGTTGGCCCAGTACTTC; J: TRBJ2-5; V: TRBV27; size: .; D: TRBD1
CDR3: CASSARQGGSTDTQYF; DNA: TGTGCCAGCAGCGCCCGACAGGGGGGTAGCACAGATACGCAGTATTTT; J: TRBJ2-3; V: TRBV7-2; size: few; D: TRBD1
CDR3: CASSPSLGWGRSGYTF; DNA: TGTGCCAGCAGCCCCTCCTTAGGTTGGGGCAGGAGTGGCTACACCTTC; J: TRBJ1-2; V: TRBV28; size: .; D: .
CDR3: CASSLGYQETQYF; DNA: TGTGCCAGCAGTTTAGGGTACCAAGAGACCCAGTACTTC; J: TRBJ2-5; V: TRBV27; size: .; D: .
CDR3: CASSPPTDSYEQYF; DNA: TGTGCCAGCAGCCCGCCGACAGACTCCTACGAGCAGTACTTC; J: TRBJ2-7; V: TRBV7-2; size: .; D: .
CDR3: CASSFGTTNTDTQYF; DNA: TGTGCCAGCAGCTTTGGGACTACGAACACAGATACGCAGTATTTT; J: TRBJ2-3; V: TRBV5-4; size: .; D: TRBD2
CDR3: CASSLRGGNQPQHF; DNA: TGTGCCAGCAGCCTCAGGGGCGGCAATCAGCCCCAGCATTTT; J: TRBJ1-5; V: TRBV7-9; size: .; D: .
CDR3: CASSLGGSYEQYF; DNA: TGTGCCAGCAGTTTGGGCGGCTCCTACGAGCAGTACTTC; J: TRBJ2-7; V: TRBV27; size: .; D: .
CDR3: CASGRDESSYNEQFF; DNA: TGTGCTAGTGGTCGGGACGAAAGCTCCTACAATGAGCAGTTCTTC; J: TRBJ2-1; V: TRBV12-5; size: few; D: .
CDR3: CASSRGGQDADTQYF; DNA: TGCGCCAGCAGCCGAGGGGGGCAGGACGCAGATACGCAGTATTTT; J: TRBJ2-3; V: TRBV4-1; size: .; D: .
CDR3: CASSYLDRIDYEQYF; DNA: TGTGCCAGCAGTTACCTGGACAGGATCGACTACGAGCAGTACTTC; J: TRBJ2-7; V: TRBV27; size: .; D: TRBD1
CDR3: CASSPRGQEDNTGELFF; DNA: TGTGCCAGCTCACCCCGGGGACAGGAGGATAACACCGGGGAGCTGTTTTTT; J: TRBJ2-2; V: TRBV18; size: once; D: TRBD1
CDR3: CASRISSGSSYEQYF; DNA: TGTGCAAGTCGCATATCCAGCGGGAGCTCCTACGAGCAGTACTTC; J: TRBJ2-7; V: TRBV12-2; size: .; D: .
CDR3: CASSRGGTGDTQYF; DNA: TGCGCCAGCAGCCGGGGGGGGACAGGCGATACGCAGTATTTT; J: TRBJ2-3; V: TRBV4-1; size: .; D: .
CDR3: CASSIQENQPQHF; DNA: TGTGCCAGTAGTATTCAAGAGAATCAGCCCCAGCATTTT; J: TRBJ1-5; V: TRBV19; size: .; D: .
CDR3: CASSPSWGGGGQYF; DNA: TGTGCCAGCAGCCCCTCCTGGGGGGGAGGAGGGCAGTACTTC; J: TRBJ2-7; V: TRBV4-2; size: .; D: TRBD2
CDR3: CAAGAGPYNEQFF; DNA: TGTGCCGCGGGGGCAGGGCCCTACAATGAGCAGTTCTTC; J: TRBJ2-1; V: TRBV19; size: .; D: .
CDR3: CASSSTGLRDYGYTF; DNA: TGTGCCAGCAGCTCCACGGGACTGAGGGACTATGGCTACACCTTC; J: TRBJ1-2; V: TRBV5-6; size: .; D: .
CDR3: CASSPTGRGTDTQYF; DNA: TGTGCCAGCAGCCCAACGGGGAGGGGGACAGATACGCAGTATTTT; J: TRBJ2-3; V: TRBV7-9; size: .; D: .
CDR3: CASRLGSNQPQHF; DNA: TGTGCCAGCAGACTGGGGAGCAATCAGCCCCAGCATTTT; J: TRBJ1-5; V: TRBV28; size: .; D: .
CDR3: CASSVDGVVRNEQYF; DNA: TGTGCCAGCAGCGTAGATGGGGTGGTGAGGAACGAGCAGTACTTC; J: TRBJ2-7; V: TRBV9; size: few; D: .
CDR3: CASSVVELNTEAFF; DNA: TGTGCCAGCAGCGTAGTAGAATTGAACACTGAAGCTTTCTTT; J: TRBJ1-1; V: TRBV9; size: .; D: .
CDR3: CASSGTGGQNEQFF; DNA: TGTGCCAGCAGCGGAACAGGAGGGCAAAACGAGCAGTTCTTC; J: TRBJ2-1; V: TRBV9; size: .; D: .
CDR3: CSGFLGRQGFTGELFF; DNA: TGCAGCGGCTTCCTGGGAAGACAGGGGTTTACCGGGGAGCTGTTTTTT; J: TRBJ2-2; V: TRBV29-1; size: .; D: TRBD1
CDR3: CASSPSRGQTEAFF; DNA: TGCGCCAGCTCCCCATCCAGGGGGCAAACTGAAGCTTTCTTT; J: TRBJ1-1; V: TRBV5-1; size: .; D: TRBD1
CDR3: CASSPERTSGTPDTQYF; DNA: TGTGCCAGCAGCCCCGAGCGGACTAGCGGGACTCCAGATACGCAGTATTTT; J: TRBJ2-3; V: TRBV28; size: .; D: TRBD2
CDR3: CASSLQGATEAFF; DNA: TGTGCCAGCAGCTTACAGGGGGCAACTGAAGCTTTCTTT; J: TRBJ1-1; V: TRBV6-5; size: few; D: TRBD1
CDR3: CASSLSRVPYNEQFF; DNA: TGTGCCAGCAGTTTATCACGGGTGCCCTACAATGAGCAGTTCTTC; J: TRBJ2-1; V: TRBV27; size: .; D: .
CDR3: CARLGDTEAFF; DNA: TGTGCCAGACTAGGGGACACTGAAGCTTTCTTT; J: TRBJ1-1; V: TRBV19; size: once; D: .
CDR3: CASSPGLAGELFF; DNA: TGTGCCAGCAGTCCTGGACTAGCCGGGGAGCTGTTTTTT; J: TRBJ2-2; V: TRBV27; size: .; D: TRBD2
CDR3: CASSEAAGGPDTQYF; DNA: TGTGCCAGCAGTGAAGCAGCGGGAGGGCCAGATACGCAGTATTTT; J: TRBJ2-3; V: TRBV6-1; size: .; D: TRBD2
CDR3: CASSHPRLYGYTF; DNA: TGTGCCAGCAGCCACCCGAGGTTGTATGGCTACACCTTC; J: TRBJ1-2; V: TRBV14; size: .; D: .
CDR3: CASAGGLSYNEQFF; DNA: TGTGCCAGTGCAGGGGGCTTAAGCTACAATGAGCAGTTCTTC; J: TRBJ2-1; V: TRBV19; size: .; D: TRBD1
CDR3: CASSLAGGPSNEQFF; DNA: TGTGCCAGCAGTCTAGCGGGAGGGCCCTCAAATGAGCAGTTCTTC; J: TRBJ2-1; V: TRBV11-2; size: .; D: TRBD2
CDR3: CSVVRRGGNGYTF; DNA: TGCAGCGTTGTCCGACGGGGGGGAAATGGCTACACCTTC; J: TRBJ1-2; V: TRBV29-1; size: .; D: .
CDR3: CASSSSTGKQQFF; DNA: TGTGCCAGCAGCTCCTCAACCGGGAAACAGCAGTTCTTC; J: TRBJ2-1; V: TRBV11-2; size: .; D: .
CDR3: CASSLGQTLGEQYF; DNA: TGTGCCAGCAGCCTTGGACAGACCCTAGGGGAGCAGTACTTC; J: TRBJ2-7; V: TRBV25-1; size: once; D: .